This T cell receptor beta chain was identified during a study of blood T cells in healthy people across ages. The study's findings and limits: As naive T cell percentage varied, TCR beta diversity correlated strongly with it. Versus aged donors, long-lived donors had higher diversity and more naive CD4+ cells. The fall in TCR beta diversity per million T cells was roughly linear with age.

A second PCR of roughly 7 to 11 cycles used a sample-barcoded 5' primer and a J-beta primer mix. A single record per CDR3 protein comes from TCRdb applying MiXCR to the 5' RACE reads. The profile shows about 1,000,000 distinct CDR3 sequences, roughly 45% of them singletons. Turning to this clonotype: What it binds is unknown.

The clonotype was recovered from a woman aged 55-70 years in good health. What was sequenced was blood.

This CDR3 is CSGTGQVVGSTEAFF. The CDR3, as DNA: TGCAGCGGAACTGGACAGGTGGTGGGGAGCACTGAAGCTTTCTTT. The rearrangement joins TRBV29-1 to TRBJ1-1; 7 bases line up with TRBD1. J gave up 4 bases and V 7 bases, and 15 bases lay outside the gene matches. The CDR3 contains 15 residues. The germline V gene encodes CDR1 SQVTM and CDR2 ANQGSEA.